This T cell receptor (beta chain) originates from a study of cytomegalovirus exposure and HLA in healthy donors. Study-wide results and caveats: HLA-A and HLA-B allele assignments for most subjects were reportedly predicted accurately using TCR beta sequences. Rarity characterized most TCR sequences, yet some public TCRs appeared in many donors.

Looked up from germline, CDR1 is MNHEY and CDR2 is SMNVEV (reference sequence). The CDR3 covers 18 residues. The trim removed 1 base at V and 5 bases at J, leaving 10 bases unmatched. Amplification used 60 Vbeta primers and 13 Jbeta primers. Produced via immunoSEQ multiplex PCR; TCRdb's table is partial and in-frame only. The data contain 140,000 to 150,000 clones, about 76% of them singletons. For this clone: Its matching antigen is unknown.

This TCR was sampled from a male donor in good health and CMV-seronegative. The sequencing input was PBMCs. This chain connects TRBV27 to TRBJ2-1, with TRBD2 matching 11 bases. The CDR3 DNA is TGTGCCAGCAGTTTATACCTAGCGGGAGGAGGTATAGACAATGAGCAGTTCTTC. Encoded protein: CASSLYLAGGGIDNEQFF.